The rows below give T cell receptor beta chains drawn from one sample of a study of blood T cell repertoires in COVID-19. TCRdb's table, derived via immunoSEQ multiplex PCR, lists solely in-frame clones and lacks some. The table shows over 90,000 clones, with 87% occurring only once. The specimen sequenced was peripheral blood. These TCRs come from a human donor in a cohort sampled during active COVID-19. CDR3s include the opening cysteine and the closing phenylalanine or tryptophan. A D gene is named only where the DNA matches it firmly. Size is stated for part of the rows, as once, few or many counts, or as a class when the clone is expanded.

TRBJ1-2,-,-,TRBV10-3,CAISVQDVYGYTF,TGTGCCATCAGTGTACAGGACGTCTATGGCTACACCTTC
TRBJ2-7,-,TRBD1,TRBV11-1,CASSRNRDRPTAAQYF,TGTGCCAGCAGTCGTAACCGGGACAGGCCGACGGCGGCCCAGTACTTC
TRBJ2-7,-,-,TRBV9,CASSVIDIPYEQYF,TGTGCCAGCAGCGTGATTGACATACCCTACGAGCAGTACTTC
TRBJ2-3,-,TRBD1,TRBV24-1,CATSDAGTGGLDTQYF,TGTGCCACCAGTGATGCCGGGACAGGGGGATTGGATACGCAGTATTTT
TRBJ2-2,-,-,TRBV15,CATSRGTGTGELFF,TGTGCCACCAGCAGAGGTACGGGCACCGGGGAGCTGTTTTTT
TRBJ2-5,once,TRBD2,TRBV2,CASSAGRARETQYF,TGTGCCAGCAGTGCCGGGAGGGCCCGTGAGACCCAGTACTTC
TRBJ2-1,-,TRBD2,TRBV2,CASSRSGRDGEQFF,TGTGCCAGCAGCCGTAGCGGGAGGGACGGTGAGCAGTTCTTC
TRBJ2-7,-,TRBD1,TRBV7-9,CASSPSTGRGSHEQYF,TGTGCCAGCAGCCCATCGACGGGCAGGGGGAGCCACGAGCAGTACTTC
TRBJ2-2,-,TRBD1,TRBV19,CASDRGRTGELFF,TGTGCCAGTGACAGGGGGCGAACCGGGGAGCTGTTTTTT
TRBJ2-1,-,TRBD2,TRBV7-7,CASSLAGGQNEQFF,TGTGCTAGCAGCTTAGCGGGAGGGCAGAATGAGCAGTTCTTC
TRBJ1-4,-,TRBD1,TRBV6-6,CATEGQGGATNEKLFF,TGTGCCACAGAGGGACAGGGGGGCGCAACTAATGAAAAACTGTTTTTT
TRBJ1-1,few,TRBD1,TRBV27,CASSQGGKGVAFF,TGTGCCAGCAGCCAGGGGGGCAAGGGTGTAGCTTTCTTT
TRBJ2-5,-,-,TRBV6-6,CASSLNQETQYF,TGTGCCAGCAGTCTAAACCAAGAGACCCAGTACTTC
TRBJ1-2,-,-,TRBV10-3,CAMKERGNYGYTF,TGTGCCATGAAGGAGAGGGGGAACTATGGCTACACCTTC
TRBJ2-2,-,-,TRBV27,CASSFGNTGELFF,TGTGCCAGCAGTTTCGGGAACACCGGGGAGCTGTTTTTT
TRBJ2-3,medium-sized,-,TRBV6-1,CASSEITGRADTQYF,TGTGCCAGCAGTGAAATAACAGGGAGAGCAGATACGCAGTATTTT
TRBJ2-7,-,-,TRBV9,CASSALQGVYEQYF,TGTGCCAGCAGCGCACTACAAGGAGTTTACGAGCAGTACTTC
TRBJ1-5,-,-,TRBV18,CASSPGTRQPQHF,TGTGCCAGCTCACCTGGTACGAGGCAGCCCCAGCATTTT
TRBJ1-1,-,-,TRBV12-3/TRBV12-4,CASRGDFPGAFF,TGTGCCAGCAGGGGGGACTTTCCGGGAGCTTTCTTT
TRBJ1-6,-,TRBD1,TRBV4-2,CASSPEVLLGQGVSPLHF,TGTGCCAGCAGCCCCGAGGTCTTGCTTGGGCAGGGGGTTTCACCCCTCCACTTT
TRBJ2-2,-,TRBD1,TRBV7-9,CASRSKDRGDTGELFF,TGTGCCAGCAGATCGAAGGACAGGGGGGACACCGGGGAGCTGTTTTTT
TRBJ2-7,-,-,TRBV7-8,CARSLYQGQAYYEQYF,TGTGCCCGCAGCTTATATCAGGGCCAAGCGTACTACGAGCAGTACTTC
TRBJ1-6,once,-,TRBV19,CASSRSASEGVSPLHF,TGTGCCAGTAGTAGGTCAGCCTCAGAGGGGGTCTCACCCCTCCACTTT
TRBJ1-5,-,-,TRBV19,CASSRGSVVQPQHF,TGTGCCAGTAGTCGGGGGTCGGTTGTTCAGCCCCAGCATTTT
TRBJ2-3,-,TRBD2,TRBV6-5,CASSGLAGGTDTQYF,TGTGCCAGCAGCGGACTAGCGGGAGGCACAGATACGCAGTATTTT
TRBJ2-3,-,-,TRBV14,CASSPHFRGGGDTQYF,TGTGCCAGCAGCCCCCATTTTAGGGGAGGAGGAGATACGCAGTATTTT
TRBJ1-2,once,TRBD1,TRBV13,CASSADRVHGYTF,TGTGCCAGCAGCGCCGACAGGGTGCATGGCTACACCTTC
TRBJ1-4,-,TRBD1,TRBV3-1/TRBV3-2,CASSQGQDRGANEKLFF,TGTGCCAGCAGCCAAGGGCAGGACAGGGGAGCTAATGAAAAACTGTTTTTT
TRBJ1-4,once,-,TRBV6-5,CASIGGVVGEKLFF,TGTGCCAGCATAGGGGGGGTGGTAGGCGAAAAACTGTTTTTT
TRBJ1-3,-,-,TRBV28,CASSFSPGGPGNTIYF,TGTGCCAGCAGTTTTTCCCCTGGAGGGCCTGGAAACACCATATATTTT
TRBJ1-4,-,-,TRBV21-1,CASSKPGISFGSRGGAEKLFF,TGTGCCAGCAGCAAGCCGGGGATCTCATTTGGATCCCGGGGGGGGGCGGAAAAACTGTTTTTT
TRBJ2-2,-,TRBD2,TRBV3-1/TRBV3-2,CASSQLSWLKGLAGNIGTGELFF,TGTGCCAGCAGCCAACTAAGCTGGCTAAAAGGACTAGCGGGAAATATTGGCACCGGGGAGCTGTTTTTT
TRBJ2-3,-,-,TRBV6-6,CASSSGTFFWQYF,-
TRBJ1-2,-,-,TRBV9,CASRTRGRADGYTF,TGTGCCAGCAGGACCCGAGGCAGGGCGGATGGCTACACCTTC
TRBJ2-2,-,TRBD1,TRBV28,CASSSRLRDRGWVTGELFF,TGTGCCAGCAGCTCACGCCTCCGGGACAGGGGATGGGTCACCGGGGAGCTGTTTTTT
TRBJ2-3,few,-,TRBV5-1,CASREEGMVSDTQYF,TGCGCCAGCAGAGAAGAGGGAATGGTCTCAGATACGCAGTATTTT
TRBJ2-7,-,-,TRBV15,CATSPHVNTGGSEQYF,TGTGCCACCAGCCCCCATGTTAATACCGGCGGCAGCGAGCAGTACTTC
TRBJ2-2,-,TRBD2,TRBV7-9,CASSLGRGVNTGELFF,TGTGCCAGCAGCTTAGGACGGGGGGTGAACACCGGGGAGCTGTTTTTT
TRBJ1-5,-,TRBD1,TRBV23-1,CASRGDRGSGSNQPQHF,TGCGCCAGCAGGGGGGACAGGGGATCGGGGAGCAATCAGCCCCAGCATTTT
TRBJ1-1,few,-,TRBV5-5,CASSRQVTNTEAFF,TGTGCCAGCAGCAGACAGGTCACGAACACTGAAGCTTTCTTT
TRBJ2-5,-,-,TRBV27,CASTRQETQYF,TGTGCCAGCACGAGACAAGAGACCCAGTACTTC
TRBJ2-5,once,-,TRBV7-9,CASSLRLAGETQYF,TGTGCCAGCAGCTTACGACTGGCGGGAGAGACCCAGTACTTC
TRBJ2-3,-,TRBD2,TRBV7-3,CASSSGLSTDTQYF,TGTGCCAGCAGCTCGGGACTAAGCACAGATACGCAGTATTTT
TRBJ2-5,-,TRBD2,TRBV27,CASSWGGKETQYF,TGTGCCAGCAGTTGGGGGGGGAAAGAGACCCAGTACTTC